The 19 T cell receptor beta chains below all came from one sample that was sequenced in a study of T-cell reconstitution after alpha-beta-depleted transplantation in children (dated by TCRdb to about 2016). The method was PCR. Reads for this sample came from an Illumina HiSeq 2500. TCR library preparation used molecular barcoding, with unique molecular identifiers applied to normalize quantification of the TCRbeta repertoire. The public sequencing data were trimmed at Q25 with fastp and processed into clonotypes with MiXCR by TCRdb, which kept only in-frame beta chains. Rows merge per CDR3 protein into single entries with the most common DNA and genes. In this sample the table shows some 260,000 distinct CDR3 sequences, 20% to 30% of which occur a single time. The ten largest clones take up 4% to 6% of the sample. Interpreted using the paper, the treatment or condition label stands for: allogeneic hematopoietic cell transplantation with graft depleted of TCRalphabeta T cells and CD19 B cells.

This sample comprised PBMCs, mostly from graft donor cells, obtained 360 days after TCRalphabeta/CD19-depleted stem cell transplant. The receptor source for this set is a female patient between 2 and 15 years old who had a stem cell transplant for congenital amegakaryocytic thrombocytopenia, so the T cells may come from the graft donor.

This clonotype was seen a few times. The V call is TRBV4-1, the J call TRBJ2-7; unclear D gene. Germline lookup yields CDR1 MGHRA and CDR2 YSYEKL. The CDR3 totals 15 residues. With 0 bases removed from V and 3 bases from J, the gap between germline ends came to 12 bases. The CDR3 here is CASSQEGRPVYEQYF. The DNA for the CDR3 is TGCGCCAGCAGCCAAGAGGGCAGGCCGGTCTACGAGCAGTACTTC.

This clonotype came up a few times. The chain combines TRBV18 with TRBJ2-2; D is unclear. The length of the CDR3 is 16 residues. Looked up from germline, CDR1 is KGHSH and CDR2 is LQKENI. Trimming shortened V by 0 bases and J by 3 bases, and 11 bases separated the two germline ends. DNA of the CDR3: TGTGCCAGCTCACCACCGTCGGGTATAGACACCGGGGAGCTGTTTTTT. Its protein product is CASSPPSGIDTGELFF.

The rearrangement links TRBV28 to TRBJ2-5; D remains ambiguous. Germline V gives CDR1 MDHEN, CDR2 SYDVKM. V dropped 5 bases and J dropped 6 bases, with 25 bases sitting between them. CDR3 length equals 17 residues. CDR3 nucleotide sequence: TGTGCCAGCAGTCTCTCCATCACTATGATAAGCACGAAGACCCAGTACTTC. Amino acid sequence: CASSLSITMISTKTQYF.

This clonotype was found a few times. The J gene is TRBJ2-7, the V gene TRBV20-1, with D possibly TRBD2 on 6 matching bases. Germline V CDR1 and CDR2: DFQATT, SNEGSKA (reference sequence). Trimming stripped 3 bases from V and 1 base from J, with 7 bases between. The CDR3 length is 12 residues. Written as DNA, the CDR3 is TGCAGTGCTAGCGGGAGATCCTACGAGCAGTACTTC. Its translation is CSASGRSYEQYF.

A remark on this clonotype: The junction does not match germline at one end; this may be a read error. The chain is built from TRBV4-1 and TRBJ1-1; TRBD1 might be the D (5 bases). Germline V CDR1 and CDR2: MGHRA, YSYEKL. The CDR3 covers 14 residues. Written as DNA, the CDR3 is TGCGCCAGCGGCCAAGAGGGGTTGAACACTGAAGCTTTCTTT. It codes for CASGQEGLNTEAFF.

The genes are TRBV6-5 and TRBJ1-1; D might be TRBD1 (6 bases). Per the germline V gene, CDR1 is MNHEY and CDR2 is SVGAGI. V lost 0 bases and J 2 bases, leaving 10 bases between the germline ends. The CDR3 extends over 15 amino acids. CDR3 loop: CASSYSRRGNTEAFF. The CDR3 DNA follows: TGTGCCAGCAGTTACTCGCGCAGGGGTAACACTGAAGCTTTCTTT.

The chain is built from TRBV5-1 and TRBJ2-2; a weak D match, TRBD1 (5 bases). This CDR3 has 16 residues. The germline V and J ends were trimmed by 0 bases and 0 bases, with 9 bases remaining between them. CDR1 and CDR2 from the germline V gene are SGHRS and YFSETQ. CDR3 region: CASSLASRANTGELFF. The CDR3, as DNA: TGCGCCAGCAGCTTGGCGTCCAGGGCGAACACCGGGGAGCTGTTTTTT.

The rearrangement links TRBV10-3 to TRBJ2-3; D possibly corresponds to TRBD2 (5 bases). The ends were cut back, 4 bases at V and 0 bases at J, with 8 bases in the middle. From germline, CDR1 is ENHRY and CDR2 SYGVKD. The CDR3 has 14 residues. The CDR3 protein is CAISVGRSTDTQYF. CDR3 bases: TGTGCCATCAGTGTGGGGAGAAGCACAGATACGCAGTATTTT.

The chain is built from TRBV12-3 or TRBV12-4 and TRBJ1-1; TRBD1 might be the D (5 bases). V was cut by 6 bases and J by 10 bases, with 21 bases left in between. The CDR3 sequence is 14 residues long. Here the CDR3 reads CASSFWQTAELAFF. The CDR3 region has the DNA TGTGCCAGCAGCTTTTGGCAGACAGCCGAGTTAGCTTTCTTT.

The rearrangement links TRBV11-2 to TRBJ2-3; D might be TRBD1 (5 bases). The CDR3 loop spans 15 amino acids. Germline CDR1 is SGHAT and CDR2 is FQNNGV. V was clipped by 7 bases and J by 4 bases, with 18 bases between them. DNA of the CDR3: TGTGCCAGCACACGAGGAACAGGCCCGGCAGATACGCAGTATTTT. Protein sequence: CASTRGTGPADTQYF.

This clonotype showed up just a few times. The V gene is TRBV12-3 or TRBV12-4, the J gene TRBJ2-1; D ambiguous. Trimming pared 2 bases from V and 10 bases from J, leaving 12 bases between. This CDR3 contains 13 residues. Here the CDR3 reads CASSLHPAEEQFF. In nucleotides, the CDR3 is TGTGCCAGCAGTTTACATCCGGCTGAGGAGCAGTTCTTC.

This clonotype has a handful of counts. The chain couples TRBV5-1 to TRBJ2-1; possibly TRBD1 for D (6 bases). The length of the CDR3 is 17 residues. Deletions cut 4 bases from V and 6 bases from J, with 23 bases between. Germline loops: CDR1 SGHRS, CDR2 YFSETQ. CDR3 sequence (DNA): TGCGCCAGCAGCGAGACCGGGACACAGCAAAGAGTCAATGAGCAGTTCTTC. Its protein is CASSETGTQQRVNEQFF.

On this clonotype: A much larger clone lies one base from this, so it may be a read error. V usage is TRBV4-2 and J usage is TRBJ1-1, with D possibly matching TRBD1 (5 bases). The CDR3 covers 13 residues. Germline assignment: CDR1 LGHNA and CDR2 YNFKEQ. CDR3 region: CASSPTGRTGAFF. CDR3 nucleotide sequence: TGTGCCAGCAGCCCAACAGGCCGCACTGGAGCTTTCTTT.

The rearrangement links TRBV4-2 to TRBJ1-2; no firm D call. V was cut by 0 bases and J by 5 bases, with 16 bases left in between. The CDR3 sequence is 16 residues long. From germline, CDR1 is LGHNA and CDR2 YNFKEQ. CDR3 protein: CASSQDRAPWRYGYTF. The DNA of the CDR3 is TGTGCCAGCAGCCAAGATCGTGCCCCCTGGAGGTATGGCTACACCTTC.

The CDR3 region is CASSFGTSPQPQHF. CDR3 nucleotide sequence: TGTGCCAGCAGTTTCGGGACATCCCCTCAGCCCCAGCATTTT. The gene calls are TRBV27 and TRBJ1-5; D possibly corresponds to TRBD1 (6 bases). The ends were cut back, 3 bases at V and 6 bases at J, with 12 bases in the middle. This CDR3 is 14 amino acids long. The germline V gene encodes CDR1 MNHEY and CDR2 SMNVEV (reference sequence).

The CDR3 region is CASSVYTDTQYF. The CDR3, as DNA: TGTGCCAGCTCAGTCTACACAGATACGCAGTATTTT. J is TRBJ2-3 and V is TRBV18, with no clear D. Germline lookup yields CDR1 KGHSH and CDR2 LQKENI. This CDR3 region has 12 residues. V was cut by 5 bases and J by 2 bases, with 5 bases left in between.

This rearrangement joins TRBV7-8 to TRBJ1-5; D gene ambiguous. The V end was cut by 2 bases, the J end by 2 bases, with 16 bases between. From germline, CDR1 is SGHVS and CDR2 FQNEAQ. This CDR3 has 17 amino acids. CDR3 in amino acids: CASSLKGWVKGNQPQHF. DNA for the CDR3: TGTGCCAGCAGCTTAAAGGGTTGGGTGAAGGGCAATCAGCCCCAGCATTTT.

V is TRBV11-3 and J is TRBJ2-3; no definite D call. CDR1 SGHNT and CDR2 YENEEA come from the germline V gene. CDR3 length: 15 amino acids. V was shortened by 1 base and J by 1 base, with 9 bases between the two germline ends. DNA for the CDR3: TGTGCCAGCAGCTTAGGAGCGTTCCGCACAGATACGCAGTATTTT. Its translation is CASSLGAFRTDTQYF. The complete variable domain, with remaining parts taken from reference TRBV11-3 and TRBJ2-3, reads EAGVVQSPRYKIIEKKQPVAFWCNPISGHNTLYWYLQNLGQGPELLIRYENEEAVDDSQLPKDRFSAERLKGVDSTLKIQPAELGDSAVYLCASSLGAFRTDTQYFGPGTRLTVL.

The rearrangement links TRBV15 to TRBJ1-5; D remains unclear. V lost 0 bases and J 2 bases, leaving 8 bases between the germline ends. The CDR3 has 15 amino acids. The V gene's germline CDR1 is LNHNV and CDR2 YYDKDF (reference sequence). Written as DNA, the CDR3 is TGTGCCACCAGCAGAGATTTGGGTGGCAATCAGCCCCAGCATTTT. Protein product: CATSRDLGGNQPQHF.